This T cell receptor (beta chain) originates from a study of blood T cell repertoires in COVID-19. Study summary: Acute and convalescent COVID-19 specimens originated in the United States, Italy and Spain.

This CDR3 contains 11 residues. V lost 0 bases and J 13 bases, leaving 9 bases between the germline ends. CDR1 and CDR2 from the germline V gene are MGHRA and YSYEKL. Individuals aged roughly 18 to 95 years were recruited from roughly 23 US areas. No more than 2 weeks before study entry, exposed participants had met a case of COVID-19. In the authors' methods: Reference gene primer amplification yielded estimated nucleated cell counts. Sequencing used immunoSEQ multiplex PCR; TCRdb keeps in-frame clones, though not all of them. Clonal size and the V and J genes are those of that table, whereas D and trimming came from the DNA. The sample gives about 230,000 clones, approximately 89% of which show up once; approximately 3.5% is in the top ten.

V gene TRBV4-1 combines with J gene TRBJ1-2, with D unresolved. Sequencing was performed on PBMCs or T cells enriched from blood (not recorded which). The clonotype was recovered from a woman under 40 who had been exposed to COVID-19. The CDR3 DNA follows: TGCGCCAGCAGCCAAGAGAGGGCTCTCACCTTC. This sequence encodes CASSQERALTF.